This TCR beta chain was profiled in a study of cytotoxic CD8 clonotypes in ibrutinib-treated CLL. In the study overall: Productive templates averaged about 230,000 per sample, and productive rearrangements 90,000 to 100,000.

TCRdb keeps only in-frame clones here, not all; method: immunoSEQ multiplex PCR. The sample lists more than 50,000 clones, less than 60% occurring once. Concerning this clone itself: Its target is not known.

General study points: Public clonotypes showed up rarely, and on treatment they shrank or held steady. Clonality went higher at ibrutinib response and then dropped back toward baseline at progression.

Cryopreserved PBMCs provided roughly 2 micrograms of genomic DNA for the TCR beta libraries. The CDR3 runs to 13 residues. Per germline, CDR1 KGHSH and CDR2 LQKENI. V dropped 10 bases and J dropped 1; count of bases not matched to a gene: 5. The chain combines TRBV18 with TRBJ1-1; 8 bases map to TRBD1. The source of this sequence is a human donor with chronic lymphocytic leukemia. The starting material was PBMCs, obtained after 12 months of ibrutinib treatment. As DNA, the CDR3 is TGTGCCACCGGACAGGGATCGAACACTGAAGCTTTCTTT. This gives the protein CATGQGSNTEAFF.